Sequencing of this T cell receptor beta chain was carried out in a study of blood T cell repertoires in COVID-19. Study-wide context: PBMCs, B-cell-depleted T cells, or T cells provided the cDNA or gDNA that made up the material.

This clone was counted a single time. TCRdb's copy holds only in-frame clones and misses some; the assay was immunoSEQ multiplex PCR. The table records around 230,000 clones, 75% to 90% of them present only once. The CDR3 is made up of 15 amino acids. V was pared by 3 bases and J by 5 bases, with 7 bases of the junction left unmatched. The sequenced material came from peripheral blood. This receptor was identified in a man aged 55-75 years who had recovered from COVID-19. J is TRBJ2-1 and V is TRBV23-1; 7 positions match TRBD1. TRBV23-1 is noted as an ORF with a role that remains uncertain. The CDR3: CASSHPTGLHNEQFF. CDR3 DNA sequence: TGCGCCAGCAGTCACCCGACAGGGCTCCACAATGAGCAGTTCTTC.